A single T cell receptor (beta chain) is shown here with its context. Its target is not known. Focal radiation and CTLA-4 blockade (ipilimumab) were tested in chemo-refractory metastatic non-small-cell lung cancer patients. The data belong to a study of radiotherapy plus CTLA-4 blockade in lung cancer. Study overall: Of all patients, around 19% responded objectively and around 31% showed disease control. Regarding the study as a whole: Early clonal dynamics of blood T cells, together with interferon-beta, were reported as the best response predictor. Expansion of tumor-derived TCR clones was observed in blood after radiotherapy plus ipilimumab.

The data were produced by immunoSEQ multiplex PCR, yet TCRdb's version contains in-frame clones alone and is incomplete. The data show 55,000 to 80,000 clones, with around 90% seen just once and around 40% held by the top ten. The CDR3 extends over 14 amino acids. Germline V gene sequence: CDR1 MGHRA, CDR2 YSYEKL. V gave up 3 bases and J gave up 4 bases, with 10 bases separating them. The sequence was collected from a human donor with non-small cell lung cancer that progressed on radiotherapy plus ipilimumab. V gene TRBV4-1 combines with J gene TRBJ2-1; D is perhaps TRBD2 (5 bases). This material consisted of peripheral blood, taken from a patient treated with radiotherapy plus ipilimumab. The CDR3 DNA sequence: TGCGCCAGCAGCCACATAACTAGGTACAATGAGCAGTTCTTC. Protein: CASSHITRYNEQFF.